A single sample is the source of the 16 T cell receptor beta chains below, sequenced in a study of T cell repertoires in cytomegalovirus infection. Using its own MiXCR run on the reads, TCRdb lists one record per CDR3 protein. This sample has roughly 500,000 distinct CDR3 sequences, with about 42% found just once. These receptors lack a known antigen. The material sequenced was cultured PBMCs, taken from culture after CMV antigen stimulation. The source is a human donor in good health (CMV status not recorded). Some clones in this sample may be carry-over from other donors' samples.

The CDR3 reads CASSLMTVLMGAQHF. The DNA for the CDR3 is TGTGCCAGCAGTCTGATGACAGTCCTAATGGGAGCCCAGCATTTT. J is TRBJ1-5 and V is TRBV12-3 or TRBV12-4, with TRBD1 as a possible D gene (5 bases). V lost 5 bases, J lost 11 bases, and 22 bases lay in between. The CDR3 is 15 amino acids.

The rearrangement links TRBV28 to TRBJ1-5; D gene unclear. The germline gives CDR1 MDHEN, CDR2 SYDVKM. The germline V and J ends were trimmed by 1 base and 5 bases, with 9 bases remaining between them. The CDR3 has 14 residues. CDR3 amino acids: CASSLFRTYQPQHF. Here the CDR3 DNA reads TGTGCCAGCAGTTTATTCCGGACCTATCAGCCCCAGCATTTT.

This clonotype came up many times. The rearrangement links TRBV7-2 to TRBJ2-1; no reliable D call. Between the trimmed V and J ends, which lost 1 base and 3 bases, there was a span of 7 bases. Germline lookup yields CDR1 SGHTA and CDR2 FQGNSA. The CDR3 totals 14 residues. In DNA, the CDR3 is TGTGCCAGCAGCTTAGAATGGGGCTACAATGAGCAGTTCTTC. It specifies CASSLEWGYNEQFF.

The chain has TRBV19 and TRBJ2-7, with TRBD2 as a possible D gene (6 bases). Trimming shortened V by 5 bases and J by 0 bases, and 17 bases separated the two germline ends. Per germline, CDR1 LNHDA and CDR2 SQIVND (reference sequence). The CDR3 consists of 16 residues. CDR3 sequence: CASSPRWRGGSYEQYF. The DNA of the CDR3 is TGTGCCAGTAGTCCTAGATGGAGGGGAGGCTCCTACGAGCAGTACTTC.

V usage is TRBV20-1 and J usage is TRBJ1-4; TRBD1 is a possible D gene (5 bases). Trimming took 5 bases from V and 5 from J, leaving 12 bases between them. Germline V lookup: CDR1 DFQATT, CDR2 SNEGSKA (reference sequence). The CDR3 is 13 amino acids. CDR3 sequence reads: CSAEAGGNEKLFF. CDR3 nucleotides: TGCAGTGCTGAGGCCGGGGGGAATGAAAAACTGTTTTTT.

The rearrangement links TRBV7-6 to TRBJ2-5, with D perhaps TRBD2 (6 bases). This CDR3 is 15 amino acids long. Germline V gene sequence: CDR1 SGHVS, CDR2 FNYEAQ. V lost 1 base to trimming and J lost 4 bases, with 13 bases between them. CDR3 protein: CASSLGILGGETQYF. CDR3 DNA sequence: TGTGCCAGCAGCTTAGGGATACTGGGGGGAGAGACCCAGTACTTC.

The sample holds a few counts of this clonotype. The V and J genes are TRBV7-2 and TRBJ1-3, with D hard to call. This CDR3 is built from 16 residues. In germline, CDR1 is SGHTA, CDR2 FQGNSA. The V end lost 2 bases, the J end lost 8 bases, and 19 bases lay between the germline ends. The CDR3 DNA is TGTGCCAGCAGCTTACGAGGCCCCAGTAAGAGGGACACCATATATTTT. Protein product: CASSLRGPSKRDTIYF.

The J gene is TRBJ2-3, the V gene TRBV7-2; perhaps TRBD2 as D (5 bases). This CDR3 comprises 18 residues. V gave up 5 bases and J gave up 2 bases, with 23 bases separating them. In germline, CDR1 is SGHTA, CDR2 FQGNSA. The CDR3 DNA follows: TGTGCCAGCAGCCGAGTTAGGGTTAGCAGCGGTCCCACAGATACGCAGTATTTT. Its protein is CASSRVRVSSGPTDTQYF.

The chain carries TRBV12-3 or TRBV12-4 and TRBJ2-2; no definite D call. This CDR3 is built from 11 residues. Trimming cost V 5 bases and J 10 bases, with 8 bases left between them. The CDR3 sequence: CASSPSEELFF. CDR3 DNA: TGTGCCAGCAGTCCTTCGGAGGAGCTGTTTTTT.

The chain carries TRBV7-2 and TRBJ1-6; TRBD1 agrees at 8 bases. With V trimmed by 5 bases and J by 5 bases, 8 bases remained unmatched. CDR1 is SGHTA, CDR2 FQGNSA, per germline. The CDR3 contains 16 residues. CDR3 protein: CASSLLRQGNNSPLHF. The CDR3 nucleotides are TGTGCCAGCAGCCTCTTACGACAGGGGAATAATTCACCCCTCCACTTT.

J is TRBJ1-1 and V is TRBV7-9; no clear D. This CDR3 spans 14 amino acids. Germline CDR1 reads SEHNR; CDR2 reads FQNEAQ (reference sequence). V lost 5 bases to trimming and J lost 1 base, with 11 bases between them. CDR3 nucleotide sequence: TGTGCCAGCAGCCCCCCCGCCGGGAACACTGAAGCTTTCTTT. This gives the protein CASSPPAGNTEAFF.

The chain combines TRBV7-9 with TRBJ1-1, with a tentative D call TRBD1 (6 bases). Germline V gene sequence: CDR1 SEHNR, CDR2 FQNEAQ (reference sequence). With 1 base removed from V and 4 bases from J, the gap between germline ends came to 10 bases. The CDR3 has 14 residues. CDR3 protein: CASSLDGGRTEAFF. For the CDR3, the DNA is TGTGCCAGCAGCTTAGATGGGGGGCGCACTGAAGCTTTCTTT. The full variable domain, completed using reference TRBV7-9 and TRBJ1-1, is DTGVSQNPRHKITKRGQNVTFRCDPISEHNRLYWYRQTLGQGPEFLTYFQNEAQLEKSRLLSDRFSAERPKGSFSTLEIQRTEQGDSAMYLCASSLDGGRTEAFFGQGTRLTVV.

This clonotype was seen a few times. The chain uses TRBV6-6 and TRBJ2-3, with TRBD2 matching 7 bases. V lost 8 bases, J lost 6 bases, and 11 bases stayed unmatched. The V gene's germline CDR1 is MNHNY and CDR2 SVGAGI (reference sequence). The CDR3 loop spans 14 amino acids. This chain's CDR3 is CASRSLRERDTQYF. The CDR3 DNA reads as TGTGCCAGCCGGAGTCTGCGGGAGAGGGATACGCAGTATTTT.

This chain uses TRBV11-2 with TRBJ2-7, with 9 bases lining up with TRBD1. J was trimmed by 5 bases and V by 4 bases; bases with no gene match: 12. The CDR3 runs 16 residues. Looked up from germline, CDR1 is SGHAT and CDR2 is FQNNGV. CDR3 loop: CASSSGRTGVSHEQYF. CDR3 sequence (DNA): TGTGCCAGCAGCTCCGGAAGGACAGGGGTTAGCCACGAGCAGTACTTC.

As to this clonotype: A read error may account for a junction end that differs from germline. The chain uses TRBV5-1 and TRBJ1-4; TRBD1 is a possible D gene (5 bases). This CDR3 spans 15 amino acids. Germline values: CDR1 SGHRS, CDR2 YFSETQ. Here the CDR3 reads CASSPQGAANEKLCF. The CDR3 nucleotides are TGCGCCAGCAGCCCTCAGGGTGCGGCAAATGAAAAACTGTGTTTT.

The chain carries TRBV14 and TRBJ2-7; D is uncertain. This CDR3 has 16 amino acids. Trimming took off 1 base at V and 4 bases at J, with 17 bases between the two ends. Germline CDR1 is SGHDN and CDR2 is FVKESK. CDR3 amino acids: CASSQGVSAYRYEQYF. CDR3 DNA: TGTGCCAGCAGCCAAGGGGTGTCAGCCTACCGGTACGAGCAGTACTTC.